This T cell receptor (beta chain) comes out of a study of cytomegalovirus exposure and HLA in healthy donors. Overall study results and limits: Rarity held for most TCR sequences, but there were some public TCRs that occurred in many donors.

The germline gives CDR1 SQVTM, CDR2 ANQGSEA. The CDR3 length is 14 residues. Deletions cut 4 bases from V and 4 bases from J, with 16 bases between. About this clone itself: The antigen remains unidentified.

With 60 Vbeta and 13 Jbeta primers, the PCR was carried out. The repertoire was sequenced with immunoSEQ multiplex PCR; TCRdb's copy has only in-frame clones and lacks some. This sample carries 95,000 to 150,000 clones, roughly 80% of them seen once, and the ten largest clones take under 5%. This chain links TRBV29-1 with TRBJ1-1; D may be TRBD1 (6 bases). This TCR was recovered from a man younger than 35 in good health and CMV-seropositive. The sample consisted of PBMCs. The CDR3 loop reads CSVALIGGFTEAFF. The CDR3 DNA sequence: TGCAGCGTTGCTTTGATAGGGGGTTTCACTGAAGCTTTCTTT.